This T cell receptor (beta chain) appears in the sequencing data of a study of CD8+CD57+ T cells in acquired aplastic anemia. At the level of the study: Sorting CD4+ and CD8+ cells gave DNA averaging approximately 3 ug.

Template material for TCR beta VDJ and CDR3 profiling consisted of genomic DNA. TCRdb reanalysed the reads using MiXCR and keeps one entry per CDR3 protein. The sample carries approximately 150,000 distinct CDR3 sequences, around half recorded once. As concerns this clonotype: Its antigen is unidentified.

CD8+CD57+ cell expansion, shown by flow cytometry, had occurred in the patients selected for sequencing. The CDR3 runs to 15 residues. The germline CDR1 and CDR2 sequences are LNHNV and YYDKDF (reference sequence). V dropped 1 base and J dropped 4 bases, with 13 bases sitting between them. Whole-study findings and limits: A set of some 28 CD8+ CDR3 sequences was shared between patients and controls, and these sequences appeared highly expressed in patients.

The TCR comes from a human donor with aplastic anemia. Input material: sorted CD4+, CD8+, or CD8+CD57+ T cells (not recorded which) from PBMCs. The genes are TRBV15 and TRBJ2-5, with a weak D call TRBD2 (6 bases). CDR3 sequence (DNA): TGTGCCACCAGCAGAGCTATCGGGAGTAGAGAGACCCAGTACTTC. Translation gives CATSRAIGSRETQYF.